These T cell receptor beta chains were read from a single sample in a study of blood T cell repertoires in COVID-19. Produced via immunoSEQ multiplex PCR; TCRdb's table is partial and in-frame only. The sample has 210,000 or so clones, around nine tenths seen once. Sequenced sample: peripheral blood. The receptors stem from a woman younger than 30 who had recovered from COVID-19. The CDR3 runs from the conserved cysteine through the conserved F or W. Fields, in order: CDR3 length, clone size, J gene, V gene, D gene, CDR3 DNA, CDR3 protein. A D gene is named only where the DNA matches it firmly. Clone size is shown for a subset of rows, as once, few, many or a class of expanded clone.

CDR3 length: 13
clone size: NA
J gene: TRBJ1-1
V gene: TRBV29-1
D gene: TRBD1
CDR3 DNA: TGCAGCGTAGGACAGGGGACGAGGACTGAAGCTTTCTTT
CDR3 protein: CSVGQGTRTEAFF

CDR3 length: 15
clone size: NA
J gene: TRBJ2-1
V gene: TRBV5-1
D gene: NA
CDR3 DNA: TGCGCCAGCAGCTTGGGCGGGACCACGGATCGAGAGCAGTTCTTC
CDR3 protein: CASSLGGTTDREQFF

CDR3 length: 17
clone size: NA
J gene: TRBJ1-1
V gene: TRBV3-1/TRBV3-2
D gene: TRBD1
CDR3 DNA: TGTGCCAGCAGCCAAGCTCCCCCGGGACAGCCGAACACTGAAGCTTTCTTT
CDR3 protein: CASSQAPPGQPNTEAFF

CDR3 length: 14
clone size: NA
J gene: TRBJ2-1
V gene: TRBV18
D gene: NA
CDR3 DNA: TGTGCCAGCTCACCGGGACACCTTTACAATGAGCAGTTCTTC
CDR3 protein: CASSPGHLYNEQFF

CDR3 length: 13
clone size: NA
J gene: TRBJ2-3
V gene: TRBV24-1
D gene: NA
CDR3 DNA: TGTGCCACCAGTGCGCAGAGCACAGATACGCAGTATTTT
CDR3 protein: CATSAQSTDTQYF

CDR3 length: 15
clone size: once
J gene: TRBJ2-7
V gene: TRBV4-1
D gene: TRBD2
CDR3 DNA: TGCGCCAGCAGCCAAGGGCTAGCGGGACCCTACGAGCAGTACTTC
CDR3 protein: CASSQGLAGPYEQYF

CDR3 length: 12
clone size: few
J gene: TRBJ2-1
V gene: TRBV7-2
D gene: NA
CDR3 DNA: TGTGCCAGCAGCTCACAGGGTCATGAGCAGTTCTTC
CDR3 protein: CASSSQGHEQFF

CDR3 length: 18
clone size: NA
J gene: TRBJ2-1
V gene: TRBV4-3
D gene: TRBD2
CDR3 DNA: TGCGCCAGCAGCCATCCAACGAAGGGCGGGAGGGCCGTCAATGAGCAGTTCTTC
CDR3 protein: CASSHPTKGGRAVNEQFF

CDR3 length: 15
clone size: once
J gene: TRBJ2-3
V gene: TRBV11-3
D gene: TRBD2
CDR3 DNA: TGTGCCAGCAGCTTTAGCGGGCAGAGCACAGATACGCAGTATTTT
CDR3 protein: CASSFSGQSTDTQYF

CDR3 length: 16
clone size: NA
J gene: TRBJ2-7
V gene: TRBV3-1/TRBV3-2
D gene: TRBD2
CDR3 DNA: TGTGCCAGCAGCCAACCCGGGACTACCCTCTCCTACGAGCAGTACTTC
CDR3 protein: CASSQPGTTLSYEQYF

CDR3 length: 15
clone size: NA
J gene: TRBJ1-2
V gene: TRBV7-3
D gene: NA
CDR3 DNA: TGTGCCAGCAGCCCATTAGGGGGTTCTAACTATGGCTACACCTTC
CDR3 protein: CASSPLGGSNYGYTF

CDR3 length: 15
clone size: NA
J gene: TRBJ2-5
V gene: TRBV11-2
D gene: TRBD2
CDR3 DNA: TGTGCCAGCAGCTTCGGACTAGCGGGAATGGAGACCCAGTACTTC
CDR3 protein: CASSFGLAGMETQYF

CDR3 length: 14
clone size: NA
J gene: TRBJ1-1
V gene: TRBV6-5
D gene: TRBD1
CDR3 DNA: TGTGCCAGCAGTTACAGGGGGCATGGCACTGAAGCTTTCTTT
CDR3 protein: CASSYRGHGTEAFF

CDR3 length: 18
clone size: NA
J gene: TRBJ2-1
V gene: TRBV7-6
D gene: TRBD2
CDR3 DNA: TGTGCCAGCAGCTTAATCCCCCCTAGCGGGAGCTCCTACAATGAGCAGTTCTTC
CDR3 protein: CASSLIPPSGSSYNEQFF

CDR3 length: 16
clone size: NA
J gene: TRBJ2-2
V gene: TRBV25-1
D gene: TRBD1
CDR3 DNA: TGTGCCAGCAGTGAAAAGGCAGGGGGCGGTCTCGGGGAGCTGTTTTTT
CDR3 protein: CASSEKAGGGLGELFF

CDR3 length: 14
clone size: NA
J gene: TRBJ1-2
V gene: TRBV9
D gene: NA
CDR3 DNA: TGTGCCAGCAGCGTAGGCGGGGGCCTCTATGGCTACACCTTC
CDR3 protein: CASSVGGGLYGYTF

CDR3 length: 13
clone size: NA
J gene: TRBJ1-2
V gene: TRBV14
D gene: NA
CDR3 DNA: TGTGCCAGCAGCCAAGGACAGGCCTATGGCTACACCTTC
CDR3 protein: CASSQGQAYGYTF

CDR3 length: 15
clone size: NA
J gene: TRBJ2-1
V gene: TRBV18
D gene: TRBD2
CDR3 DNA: TGTGCCAGCTCCCTAAAGACTAGCGGGCGGAATGAGCAGTTCTTC
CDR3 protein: CASSLKTSGRNEQFF

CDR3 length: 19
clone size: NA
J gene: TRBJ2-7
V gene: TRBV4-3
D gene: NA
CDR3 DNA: TGCGCCAACAGCCAAGATGCTTATAGGACGCGGACTATCTCCTACGAGCAGTACTTC
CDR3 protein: CANSQDAYRTRTISYEQYF

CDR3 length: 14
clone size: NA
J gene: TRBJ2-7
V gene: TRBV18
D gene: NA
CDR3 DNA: TGTGCCAGCTCCCCAGGGCAGTCAGGTGGGGAGCAGTACTTC
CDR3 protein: CASSPGQSGGEQYF

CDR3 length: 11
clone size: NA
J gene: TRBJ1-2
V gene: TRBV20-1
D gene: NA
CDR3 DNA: TGCAGTGCTCACTACAGGGAGAGCTACACCTTC
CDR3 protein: CSAHYRESYTF

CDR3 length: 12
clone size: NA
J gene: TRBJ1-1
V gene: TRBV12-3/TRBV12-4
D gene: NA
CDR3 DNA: TGTGCCAGCAGTTTGGGGGCAGATGAAGCTTTCTTT
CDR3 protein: CASSLGADEAFF

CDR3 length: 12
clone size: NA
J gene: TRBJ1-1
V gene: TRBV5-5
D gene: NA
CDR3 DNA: TGTGCCAGCACTCGGGGGAACACTGAAGCTTTCTTT
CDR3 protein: CASTRGNTEAFF

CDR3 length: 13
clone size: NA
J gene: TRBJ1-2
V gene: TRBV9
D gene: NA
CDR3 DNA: TGTGCCAGCAGCGGGGGCGACAACTATGGCTACACCTTC
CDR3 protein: CASSGGDNYGYTF

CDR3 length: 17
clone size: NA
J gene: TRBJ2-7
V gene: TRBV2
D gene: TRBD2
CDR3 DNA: TGTGCCAGCAGTGATCGGCTAGCGGGAGGGCCCCGCTACGAGCAGTACTTC
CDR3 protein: CASSDRLAGGPRYEQYF

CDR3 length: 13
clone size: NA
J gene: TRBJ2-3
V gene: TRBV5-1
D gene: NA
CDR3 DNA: TGCGCCAGCAGCTTGGCCGAAGGGGCCAGTAGGCATTTT
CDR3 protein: CASSLAEGASRHF

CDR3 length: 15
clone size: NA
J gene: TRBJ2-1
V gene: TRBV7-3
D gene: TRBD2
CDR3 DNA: TGTGCCAGCAGCGTACTAGCGGGACCCGGGCATGAGCAGTTCTTC
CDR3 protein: CASSVLAGPGHEQFF

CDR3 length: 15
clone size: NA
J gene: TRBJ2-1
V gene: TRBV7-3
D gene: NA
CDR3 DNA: TGTGCCAGCAGCTTAATTGTGAGCTCCTACAATGAGCAGTTCTTC
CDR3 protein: CASSLIVSSYNEQFF

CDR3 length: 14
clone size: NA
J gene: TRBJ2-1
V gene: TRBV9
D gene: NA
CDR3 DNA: TGTGCCAGCAGCGGGCAGGGCTCCTACAATGAGCAGTTCTTC
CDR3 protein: CASSGQGSYNEQFF

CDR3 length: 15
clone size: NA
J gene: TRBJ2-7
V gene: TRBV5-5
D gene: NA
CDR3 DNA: TGTGCCAGCAGCTTGTTGGGGTCGGGATTGTACGAGCAGTACTTC
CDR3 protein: CASSLLGSGLYEQYF

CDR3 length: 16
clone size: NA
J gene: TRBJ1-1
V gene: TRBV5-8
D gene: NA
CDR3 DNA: TGTGCCAGCAGCCTGCAAGATGGGCCCATGAACACTGAAGCTTTCTTT
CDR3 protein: CASSLQDGPMNTEAFF

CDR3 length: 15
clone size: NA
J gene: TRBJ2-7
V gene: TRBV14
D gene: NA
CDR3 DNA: TGTGCCAGCAGCCAAATCACAGGGTTGTCCTACGAGCAGTACTTC
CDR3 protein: CASSQITGLSYEQYF

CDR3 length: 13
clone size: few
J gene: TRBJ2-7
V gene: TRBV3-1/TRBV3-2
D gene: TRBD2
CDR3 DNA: TGTGCCAGCAGCCTATGGACTAGACGCGAGCAGTACTTC
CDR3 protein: CASSLWTRREQYF

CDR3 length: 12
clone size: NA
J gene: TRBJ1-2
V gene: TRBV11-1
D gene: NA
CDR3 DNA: TGTGCCAGCAGCTTGGGGGGAATTGGCTACACCTTC
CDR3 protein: CASSLGGIGYTF

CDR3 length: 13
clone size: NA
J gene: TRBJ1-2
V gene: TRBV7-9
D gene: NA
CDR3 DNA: TGTGCCAGCAGCTCCCCGACAGGCTATGGCTACACCTTC
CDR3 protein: CASSSPTGYGYTF

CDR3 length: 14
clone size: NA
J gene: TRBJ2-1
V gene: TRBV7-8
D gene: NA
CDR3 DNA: TGTGCCAGCAGCCAGCTACTAGACTACAATGAGCAGTTCTTC
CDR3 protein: CASSQLLDYNEQFF

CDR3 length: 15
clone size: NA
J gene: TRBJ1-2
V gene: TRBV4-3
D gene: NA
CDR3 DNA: TGCGCCAGCAGCCAAGAGGGGGGGGGCGGGGGTGGCTACACCTTC
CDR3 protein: CASSQEGGGGGGYTF

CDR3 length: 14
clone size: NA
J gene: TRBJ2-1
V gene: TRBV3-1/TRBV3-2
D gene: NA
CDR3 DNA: TGTGCCAGCAGCCACCTGAGGTGCTATTGGGAGCAGTTCTTC
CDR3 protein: CASSHLRCYWEQFF

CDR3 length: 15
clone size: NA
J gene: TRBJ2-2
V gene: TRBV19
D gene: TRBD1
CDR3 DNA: TGTGCCAGTAGTATTTTAGGACAGGGGACCGGGGAGCTGTTTTTT
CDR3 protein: CASSILGQGTGELFF

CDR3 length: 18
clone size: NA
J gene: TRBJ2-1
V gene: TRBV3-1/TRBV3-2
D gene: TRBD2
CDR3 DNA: TGTGCCAGCAGCCAAGTTGCGGGAGGGTCTTCTATGTGGGGTGAGCAGTTCTTC
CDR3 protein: CASSQVAGGSSMWGEQFF

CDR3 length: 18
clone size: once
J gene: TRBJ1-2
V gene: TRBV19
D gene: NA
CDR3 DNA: TGTGCCAGTAGTATCCGATACCACACGACAGGCATCGGAGAGGGCTACACCTTC
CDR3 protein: CASSIRYHTTGIGEGYTF

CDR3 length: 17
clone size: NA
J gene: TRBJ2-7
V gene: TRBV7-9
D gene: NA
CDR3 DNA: TGTGCCAGCAGCCCAGGGCGGGGAGGCGATCCTACCTACGAGCAGTACTTC
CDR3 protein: CASSPGRGGDPTYEQYF

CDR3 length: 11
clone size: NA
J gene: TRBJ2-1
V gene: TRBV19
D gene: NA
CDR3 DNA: TGTGCCAGTAGTGCCGTAGATGAGCAGTTCTTC
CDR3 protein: CASSAVDEQFF

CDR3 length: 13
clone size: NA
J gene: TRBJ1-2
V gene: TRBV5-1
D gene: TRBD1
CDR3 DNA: TGCGCCAGCAGCTCGGACAGGCCCTATGGCTACACCTTC
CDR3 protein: CASSSDRPYGYTF

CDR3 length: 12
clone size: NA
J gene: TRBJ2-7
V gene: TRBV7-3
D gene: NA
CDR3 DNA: TGTGCCAGCAGCTCTAGCTCCTACGAGCAGTACTTC
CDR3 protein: CASSSSSYEQYF

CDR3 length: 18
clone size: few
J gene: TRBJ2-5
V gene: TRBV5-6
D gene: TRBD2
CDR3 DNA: TGTGCCAGCAGCTTGGGGACTAGCGGGAGACGTCGAGGGGAGACCCAGTACTTC
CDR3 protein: CASSLGTSGRRRGETQYF

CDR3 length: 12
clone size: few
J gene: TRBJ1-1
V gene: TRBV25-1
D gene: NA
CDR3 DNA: TGTGCCAGCAGTCCCCAGACAGGTGAAGCTTTCTTT
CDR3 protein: CASSPQTGEAFF

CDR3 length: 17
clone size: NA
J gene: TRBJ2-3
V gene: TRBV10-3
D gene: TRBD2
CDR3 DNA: TGTGCCATCAGGAGGACCACGGGACTAGCGGGAGCGGATACGCAGTATTTT
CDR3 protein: CAIRRTTGLAGADTQYF

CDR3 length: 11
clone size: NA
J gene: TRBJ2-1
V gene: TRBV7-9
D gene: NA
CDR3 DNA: TGTGCCAGCAGCGCCCGGGATGAGCAGTTCTTC
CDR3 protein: CASSARDEQFF

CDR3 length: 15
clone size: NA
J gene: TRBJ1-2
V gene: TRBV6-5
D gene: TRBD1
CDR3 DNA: TGTGCCAGCAGTTACCTTACCCCGACAGGGAATGGCTACACCTTC
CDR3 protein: CASSYLTPTGNGYTF

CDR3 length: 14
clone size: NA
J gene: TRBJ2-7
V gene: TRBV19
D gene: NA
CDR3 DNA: TGTGCCAGTAGTATCGAGGGAGAGACTTACGAGCAGTACTTC
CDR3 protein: CASSIEGETYEQYF

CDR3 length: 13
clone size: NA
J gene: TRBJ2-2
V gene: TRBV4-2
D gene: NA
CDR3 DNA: TGTGCCAGCAGCCAAGGGGGGCCCGGGGAGCTGTTTTTT
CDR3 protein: CASSQGGPGELFF

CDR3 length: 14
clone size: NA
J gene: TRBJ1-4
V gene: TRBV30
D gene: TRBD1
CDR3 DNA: TGTGCCTGGGGGGGTGGACAGGGAGGCGAAAAACTGTTTTTT
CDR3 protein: CAWGGGQGGEKLFF